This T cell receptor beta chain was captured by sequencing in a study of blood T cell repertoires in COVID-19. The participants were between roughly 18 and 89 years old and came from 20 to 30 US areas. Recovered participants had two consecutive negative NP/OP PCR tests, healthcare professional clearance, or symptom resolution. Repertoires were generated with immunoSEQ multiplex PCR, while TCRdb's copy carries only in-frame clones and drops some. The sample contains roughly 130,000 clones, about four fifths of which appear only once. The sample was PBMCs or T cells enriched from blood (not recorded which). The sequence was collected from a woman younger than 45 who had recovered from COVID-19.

CDR3 coding DNA: TGTGCCAGCAGTTACCAGGGAAGCGGAAACACCATATATTTT. It codes for CASSYQGSGNTIYF. V gene TRBV28 combines with J gene TRBJ1-3; a possible D gene is TRBD1 (5 bases). From germline, CDR1 is MDHEN and CDR2 SYDVKM. V dropped 4 bases and J dropped 4 bases, with 11 bases sitting between them. The CDR3 contains 14 residues.